One T cell receptor beta chain is described in this entry. What it recognizes is unknown. Trimming removed 5 bases from V and 2 bases from J; junction bases left unmatched: 7. This CDR3 comprises 16 residues. The germline CDR1 and CDR2 sequences are MNHEY and SMNVEV (reference sequence). The source of the sample is a study of cytomegalovirus exposure and HLA in healthy donors. Overall study findings and caveats: CMV antigen specificity was confirmed in vitro for a few CMV-associated chains.

Some clones are missing from TCRdb's copy, which holds only in-frame ones; the method was immunoSEQ multiplex PCR. The sample has 200,000 or so clones, about 79% seen once. J is TRBJ2-1 and V is TRBV27, with 9 bases that match TRBD2. Sequenced material: PBMCs. The sequence was obtained from a woman aged 30 to 39 in good health and CMV-seropositive. The CDR3 reads CASSRAGGSPYNEQFF. In nucleotides, the CDR3 is TGTGCCAGCAGTAGAGCGGGAGGATCCCCCTACAATGAGCAGTTCTTC.